This TCR beta chain comes out of a study of blood T cell repertoires in COVID-19. Background on the study: Samples taken during acute and convalescent COVID-19 were collected in the United States, Italy and Spain. T cells, B-cell-depleted T cells, or PBMCs provided the cDNA or gDNA that served as material.

Trimming left V 5 bases short and J 5 bases short, with 15 bases between. The CDR3 has 14 amino acids. CDR1 is MDHEN, CDR2 SYDVKM, per germline. As handled by the study authors: Amplifying reference gene primers gave estimates of nucleated cell counts. The protocol was immunoSEQ multiplex PCR, while the TCRdb copy is restricted to in-frame clones and leaves out a portion. That table supplies the V and J calls and clone size; D and trimming were determined from the DNA. The sample has 100,000 to 150,000 clones; roughly 70% are singletons. The specimen was peripheral blood. The chain joins TRBV28 to TRBJ1-2; D is undetermined. The source is a human donor with acute or convalescent COVID-19. The donor label of this sample is uncertain. The chain's CDR3 is CASSVLQAGYGYTF. In nucleotides, the CDR3 is TGTGCCAGCAGTGTCTTGCAGGCGGGATATGGCTACACCTTC.